These 20 T cell receptor beta chains share one sample of origin, sequenced in a study of early T cells in non-severe SARS-CoV-2 infection. TCRdb independently ran MiXCR on the 5' RACE reads; one entry per CDR3 protein. Of tens of thousands of distinct CDR3 sequences listed, under 9% are singletons. The sample in question was whole blood, obtained at baseline. The receptors here all came from an adult who was a healthcare worker with PCR-confirmed SARS-CoV-2 infection or an uninfected control (not recorded which).

This clonotype has a count of ten or more. The genes are TRBV3-1 and TRBJ2-5; no clear D. The CDR3 covers 10 residues. Looked up from germline, CDR1 is LGHDT and CDR2 is YNNKEL (reference sequence). V was clipped by 3 bases and J by 6 bases, with 2 bases between them. CDR3 in amino acids: CASSQQTQYF. CDR3 in DNA: TGTGCCAGCAGCCAGCAGACCCAGTACTTC.

This clonotype was seen at least ten times. The chain has TRBV19 and TRBJ2-7, with 12 nucleotides matching TRBD1. The CDR3 length is 16 residues. CDR1 LNHDA and CDR2 SQIVND come from the germline V gene (reference sequence). The V gene end was trimmed by 5 bases and the J gene end by 0 bases; junction bases not matched to a gene: 5. In DNA form, the CDR3 reads TGTGCCAGTAGTCCCCGGGACAGGGGGCACTCCTACGAGCAGTACTTC. This gives the protein CASSPRDRGHSYEQYF.

In the case of this clonotype: A much larger clone lies one base from this, so it may be a read error. The rearrangement links TRBV6-6 to TRBJ2-7, with D unresolved. Germline V gene sequence: CDR1 MNHNY, CDR2 SVGAGI (reference sequence). CDR3 length: 15 residues. CDR3 sequence reads: CVSSPRTWSSYEQYF. The DNA for the CDR3 is TGTGTCAGCAGCCCCCGCACGTGGAGCTCCTACGAGCAGTACTTC.

The chain links TRBV6-1 to TRBJ2-7, with TRBD2 matching over 14 bases. J was trimmed by 2 bases and V by 6 bases; bases with no gene match: 3. Germline V gene data show CDR1 as MNHNS and CDR2 as SASEGT. The CDR3 covers 15 residues. CDR3: CASSPTSGGAYEQYF. The CDR3, as DNA: TGTGCCAGCAGCCCGACTAGCGGGGGGGCCTACGAGCAGTACTTC.

This clonotype showed up many times. The rearrangement links TRBV12-3 or TRBV12-4 to TRBJ2-1, with D possibly TRBD2 on 7 matching bases. This CDR3 comprises 16 residues. Trimming took off 5 bases at V and 2 bases at J, with 16 bases between the two ends. The CDR3 protein is CASSRGAGIAYNEQFF. The CDR3 region has the DNA TGTGCCAGCAGTCGGGGGGCAGGGATTGCCTACAATGAGCAGTTCTTC.

The rearrangement links TRBV5-4 to TRBJ2-2; maybe TRBD2 (5 bases). Trimming left V 2 bases short and J 6 bases short, with 11 bases between. Germline assignment: CDR1 SGHNT and CDR2 YYREEE (reference sequence). The CDR3 runs 14 residues. CDR3 amino acids: CASSFGPGSGELFF. CDR3 DNA sequence: TGTGCCAGCAGCTTCGGTCCGGGGTCCGGGGAGCTGTTTTTT.

This clonotype occurred a few times. V usage is TRBV5-5 and J usage is TRBJ1-5, with 8 bases fitting TRBD1. The CDR3 loop spans 16 amino acids. After removal of 2 bases from V and 3 bases from J, the junction contained 7 bases not matched to a gene. Germline values: CDR1 SGHKS, CDR2 YYEKEE (reference sequence). The CDR3 here is CASSFQLGQVNQPQHF. The CDR3 region has the DNA TGTGCCAGCAGCTTCCAACTGGGACAGGTCAATCAGCCCCAGCATTTT.

This clonotype was seen more than once but under ten times. This sequence joins TRBV20-1 and TRBJ1-1, with 7 bases matching TRBD1. Germline-derived CDR1 and CDR2 are DFQATT and SNEGSKA (reference sequence). This CDR3 has 15 residues. J gave up 4 bases and V 4 bases, and 12 bases lay outside the gene matches. The CDR3: CSAKGTRGRSTEAFF. The CDR3 region has the DNA TGCAGTGCTAAGGGGACTAGGGGGCGCAGCACTGAAGCTTTCTTT.

This chain uses TRBV6-5 with TRBJ2-1; TRBD2 might be the D (5 bases). The V gene lost 6 bases and the J gene lost 7 bases, with 13 bases spanning the gap. The germline V gene has CDR1 MNHEY and CDR2 SVGAGI. The CDR3 is 13 amino acids. The CDR3 coding sequence is TGTGCCAGCAGACTAGGACTTTTTAATGAGCAGTTCTTC. Protein sequence: CASRLGLFNEQFF.

The chain joins TRBV6-6 to TRBJ2-2; 8 bases agree with TRBD1. The V segment lost 4 bases and the J segment 1 base; nucleotides outside the gene matches: 5. The germline V gene has CDR1 MNHNY and CDR2 SVGAGI (reference sequence). This CDR3 has 16 residues. CDR3 in amino acids: CASSSRTGKNTGELFF. DNA for the CDR3: TGTGCCAGCAGTTCCCGGACAGGGAAGAACACCGGGGAGCTGTTTTTT.

The gene calls are TRBV18 and TRBJ2-3, with TRBD1 matching 7 bases. The trim removed 6 bases at V and 6 bases at J, leaving 12 bases unmatched. The CDR3 has 15 residues. Germline loops: CDR1 KGHSH, CDR2 LQKENI. The CDR3 nucleotides read TGTGCCAGCTCGACCAGACAGGGAGAGTTGGATACGCAGTATTTT. Translating gives CASSTRQGELDTQYF.

The V and J genes are TRBV12-3 or TRBV12-4 and TRBJ2-7; D might be TRBD1 (6 bases). The CDR3 extends over 14 amino acids. The V end was cut by 6 bases, the J end by 4 bases, with 16 bases between. CDR3 sequence (DNA): TGTGCCAGCAGGCCGGGACATCAAAGTTACGAGCAGTACTTC. This sequence encodes CASRPGHQSYEQYF.

This clonotype was observed a handful of times. V usage is TRBV29-1 and J usage is TRBJ2-7, with 12 bases matching TRBD2. Unmatched junction bases numbered 2, after V lost 5 bases and J lost 0 bases. CDR1 SQVTM and CDR2 ANQGSEA come from the germline V gene. CDR3 length equals 14 residues. The CDR3 DNA sequence: TGCAGCGTTCAGACTAGCGGGAGCTCCTACGAGCAGTACTTC. It codes for CSVQTSGSSYEQYF.

This clonotype was detected only a few times. V is TRBV19 and J is TRBJ2-7; 8 bases match TRBD2. Germline trimming cut 3 bases from V and 0 bases from J; bases unmatched to any gene: 4. Germline-derived CDR1 and CDR2 are LNHDA and SQIVND (reference sequence). This CDR3 region has 15 residues. CDR3 DNA: TGTGCCAGTAGTATTGGAGCGGGAGTCTCCTACGAGCAGTACTTC. Amino acid sequence: CASSIGAGVSYEQYF.

In this sample, this clonotype turned up many times. The genes are TRBV20-1 and TRBJ2-3; D gene unclear. CDR3 length: 12 amino acids. Germline V gene lookup returns CDR1 DFQATT and CDR2 SNEGSKA (reference sequence). Trimming took 5 bases from V and 7 from J, leaving 13 bases between them. CDR3 bases: TGCAGTGCTGGACCTCAATGGTATACGCAGTATTTT. Translating gives CSAGPQWYTQYF.

There are a few counts of this clonotype. The chain joins TRBV9 to TRBJ2-1; no clear D gene. The ends were cut back, 6 bases at V and 9 bases at J, with 13 bases in the middle. The CDR3 is 12 residues long. Germline CDR1 is SGDLS and CDR2 is YYNGEE. The CDR3 region is CASTPPVGEQFF. The CDR3, as DNA: TGTGCCAGCACCCCACCGGTGGGTGAGCAGTTCTTC. The variable domain in full, completed from reference TRBV9 and TRBJ2-1, reads DSGVTQTPKHLITATGQRVTLRCSPRSGDLSVYWYQQSLDQGLQFLIQYYNGEERAKGNILERFSAQQFPDLHSELNLSSLELGDSALYFCASTPPVGEQFFGPGTRLTVL.

This clonotype appeared a few times. The J gene is TRBJ2-1, the V gene TRBV5-1, with TRBD2 matching over 7 bases. J gave up 0 bases and V 2 bases, and 2 bases lay outside the gene matches. The germline V gene encodes CDR1 SGHRS and CDR2 YFSETQ. The CDR3 runs 15 residues. In nucleotides, the CDR3 is TGCGCCAGCAGCTTCAAGCGGGACTCCTACAATGAGCAGTTCTTC. This gives the protein CASSFKRDSYNEQFF. The complete variable domain, with remaining parts taken from reference TRBV5-1 and TRBJ2-1, reads KAGVTQTPRYLIKTRGQQVTLSCSPISGHRSVSWYQQTPGQGLQFLFEYFSETQRNKGNFPGRFSGRQFSNSRSEMNVSTLELGDSALYLCASSFKRDSYNEQFFGPGTRLTVL.

The CDR3 reads CASSFPQEGSYEQYF. In nucleotides, the CDR3 is TGTGCCAGCAGCTTTCCCCAAGAGGGATCATACGAGCAGTACTTC. The chain carries TRBV5-6 and TRBJ2-7; a possible D gene is TRBD2 (5 bases). CDR3 length: 15 residues. The V end lost 2 bases, the J end lost 4 bases, and 16 bases lay between the germline ends. Germline values: CDR1 SGHDT, CDR2 YYEEEE.

The V call is TRBV18, the J call TRBJ2-7, with D tentatively TRBD1 or TRBD2 (5 bases each). CDR1 KGHSH and CDR2 LQKENI come from the germline V gene. The V gene lost 5 bases and the J gene lost 1 base, with 18 bases spanning the gap. CDR3 length equals 16 residues. CDR3 sequence reads: CASSLYPGRSSYEQYF. The CDR3 bases are TGTGCCAGCTCATTATACCCGGGACGGTCGTCCTACGAGCAGTACTTC.

This clonotype was picked up a small number of times. The chain couples TRBV10-2 to TRBJ2-1; D assignment may be TRBD1 or TRBD2 (5 bases each). The CDR3 consists of 15 residues. The germline V gene encodes CDR1 WSHSY and CDR2 SAAADI. Between the trimmed V and J ends, which lost 2 bases and 4 bases, there was a span of 12 bases. The CDR3: CASSEGRGPYNEQFF. CDR3 DNA sequence: TGCGCCAGCAGTGAGGGCCGGGGCCCTTACAATGAGCAGTTCTTC.